The 30 T cell receptor beta chains below were found in one sample sequenced in a study of cytomegalovirus exposure and HLA in healthy donors. Amplification used 60 Vbeta primers and 13 Jbeta primers. Only in-frame clones appear in the TCRdb table, and some are missing; sequencing was by immunoSEQ multiplex PCR. The sample has 150,000 to 200,000 clones; roughly 85% are singletons. Sequences were obtained from PBMCs. The receptor set was obtained from a woman in her forties or fifties in good health and CMV-seronegative.

This clone was seen once. The chain uses TRBV7-9 and TRBJ2-1; 8 bases align to TRBD1. With 4 bases clipped from V and 4 bases from J, the junction kept 6 bases outside the gene matches. This CDR3 region has 15 residues. Germline V lookup: CDR1 SEHNR, CDR2 FQNEAQ (reference sequence). The CDR3 loop is CASSSGTGRYNEQFF. The CDR3 DNA follows: TGTGCCAGCAGCTCCGGGACAGGAAGGTACAATGAGCAGTTCTTC.

CDR3: CSVPGDIYSDQPQHF. DNA of the CDR3: TGCAGCGTGCCAGGGGACATATATTCGGATCAGCCCCAGCATTTT. The V gene is TRBV29-1, the J gene TRBJ1-5; tentatively, D is TRBD1 (6 bases). Per the germline V gene, CDR1 is SQVTM and CDR2 is ANQGSEA. The CDR3 extends over 15 amino acids. V was cut by 6 bases and J by 5 bases, with 20 bases left in between.

The count of this clone is one. The chain couples TRBV5-5 to TRBJ2-1, with 9 bases aligning to TRBD1. From germline, CDR1 is SGHKS and CDR2 YYEKEE (reference sequence). V was pared by 4 bases and J by 2 bases, with 7 bases of the junction left unmatched. This CDR3 region has 16 residues. CDR3 sequence: CASSHDRGNTYNEQFF. CDR3 in DNA: TGTGCCAGCAGCCATGACAGGGGGAATACCTACAATGAGCAGTTCTTC.

This chain connects TRBV11-2 to TRBJ2-7; 7 bases agree with TRBD1. Looked up from germline, CDR1 is SGHAT and CDR2 is FQNNGV. This CDR3 is 14 amino acids long. After removal of 4 bases from V and 5 bases from J, the junction contained 8 bases not matched to a gene. Written as DNA, the CDR3 is TGTGCCAGCAGCTCCCGAAAGGGGGCGGACGAGCAGTACTTC. Translation gives CASSSRKGADEQYF.

The chain joins TRBV5-1 to TRBJ2-1; D is possibly TRBD2 (6 bases). The CDR3 covers 15 residues. Looked up from germline, CDR1 is SGHRS and CDR2 is YFSETQ. Trimming took 8 bases from V and 2 from J, leaving 17 bases between them. CDR3 nucleotides: TGCGCCAGTACGAAAGGAGGGTCGGCCTACAATGAGCAGTTCTTC. It encodes CASTKGGSAYNEQFF.

This clone was counted only a few times. The rearrangement links TRBV4-1 to TRBJ2-1, with 9 bases identical to TRBD2. This CDR3 comprises 17 residues. V gave up 0 bases and J gave up 3 bases; unmatched junction bases: 6. Germline CDR1 reads MGHRA; CDR2 reads YSYEKL. Here the CDR3 DNA reads TGCGCCAGCAGCCAAGAAAGCGGGAGGTCCCTCTACAATGAGCAGTTCTTC. Residues: CASSQESGRSLYNEQFF.

This chain links TRBV18 with TRBJ1-6; D is unresolved. The CDR3 covers 14 residues. With 2 bases removed from V and 6 bases from J, the gap between germline ends came to 8 bases. CDR1 KGHSH and CDR2 LQKENI come from the germline V gene. The DNA of the CDR3 is TGTGCCAGCTCACCAAGGCGGTCTAATTCACCCCTCCACTTT. Residues: CASSPRRSNSPLHF.

The chain couples TRBV5-4 to TRBJ2-7; 7 nucleotides agree with TRBD1. Germline V CDR1 and CDR2: SGHNT, YYREEE (reference sequence). V gave up 0 bases and J gave up 4 bases; unmatched junction bases: 4. This CDR3 has 14 residues. The CDR3 sequence is CASSLGRTGYEQYF. Written as DNA, the CDR3 is TGTGCCAGCAGCTTGGGCAGGACAGGATACGAGCAGTACTTC.

V and J are TRBV5-4 and TRBJ2-1, with 13 bases identical to TRBD2. The junction had 4 bases not matched to a gene; V was cut back by 2 bases and J by 5 bases. CDR3 length: 16 residues. Looked up from germline, CDR1 is SGHNT and CDR2 is YYREEE (reference sequence). The CDR3 loop reads CASSLGTSGINNEQFF. CDR3 bases: TGTGCCAGCAGCTTAGGGACTAGCGGGATAAACAATGAGCAGTTCTTC.

The chain links TRBV19 to TRBJ1-2; no clear D gene. V shed 6 bases and J shed 2 bases, with 13 bases lying between them. This CDR3 comprises 14 residues. CDR1 is LNHDA, CDR2 SQIVND, per germline (reference sequence). The CDR3 is CASRTERMNYGYTF. The CDR3 bases are TGTGCCAGTAGAACAGAACGGATGAACTATGGCTACACCTTC.

This sequence joins TRBV13 and TRBJ2-1; TRBD2 agrees at 8 bases. J was trimmed by 3 bases and V by 3 bases; bases with no gene match: 10. The CDR3 consists of 17 residues. CDR1 and CDR2 from the germline V gene are PRHDT and FYEKMQ (reference sequence). DNA for the CDR3: TGTGCCAGCAGCTTCGTGACGACTAGCGAAGGCTACAATGAGCAGTTCTTC. It specifies CASSFVTTSEGYNEQFF.

This clone was detected only a few times. The chain uses TRBV5-4 and TRBJ2-6; 7 positions agree with TRBD2. There are 17 residues in the CDR3. After removal of 2 bases from V and 0 bases from J, the junction contained 5 bases not matched to a gene. The germline V gene encodes CDR1 SGHNT and CDR2 YYREEE (reference sequence). The CDR3 coding sequence is TGTGCCAGCAGCTTCGCGCGGGAGAGCTCTGGGGCCAACGTCCTGACTTTC. Protein: CASSFARESSGANVLTF.

The chain recombines TRBV28 with TRBJ1-2, with D unresolved. V shed 4 bases and J shed 4 bases, with 22 bases lying between them. The CDR3 length is 17 residues. In germline, CDR1 is MDHEN, CDR2 SYDVKM. The CDR3 region is CASSSKTLTVFFYGYTF. The CDR3, as DNA: TGTGCCAGCAGTTCCAAGACACTGACCGTTTTTTTCTATGGCTACACCTTC.

The CDR3 nucleotides are TGTGCCTGGAGTATCGGCGACTCCCGAGAGCAGTACTTC. Its protein is CAWSIGDSREQYF. The chain employs TRBV30 and TRBJ2-7; D is undetermined. Germline V lookup: CDR1 GTSNPN, CDR2 SVGIG (reference sequence). V was clipped by 2 bases and J by 7 bases, with 15 bases between them. This CDR3 contains 13 residues.

The rearrangement uses TRBV18 and TRBJ2-3; 12 positions match TRBD2. CDR3 size: 15 residues. Germline V gene lookup returns CDR1 KGHSH and CDR2 LQKENI. V shed 4 bases, J shed 2 bases, and the junction held 1 base outside the gene matches. The CDR3 loop is CASSRTSGDTDTQYF. The CDR3 region has the DNA TGTGCCAGCTCACGGACTAGCGGGGACACAGATACGCAGTATTTT.

The chain has TRBV28 and TRBJ2-5; 9 bases agree with TRBD1. Germline trimming cut 5 bases from V and 5 bases from J; bases unmatched to any gene: 9. The germline V gene encodes CDR1 MDHEN and CDR2 SYDVKM. CDR3 length: 15 amino acids. As DNA, the CDR3 is TGTGCCAGCAGTATACCCGGGACAGGGAAGGAGACCCAGTACTTC. Its translation is CASSIPGTGKETQYF.

This clone was seen just once. This chain joins TRBV28 and TRBJ1-4, with D possibly matching TRBD1 (6 bases). The V and J ends lost 5 bases and 1 base respectively, with 8 bases between them. Germline assignment: CDR1 MDHEN and CDR2 SYDVKM. This CDR3 comprises 14 residues. The CDR3 bases are TGTGCCAGCAGTAGGGACATAACTAATGAAAAACTGTTTTTT. Its translation: CASSRDITNEKLFF.

The V and J genes are TRBV28 and TRBJ1-4; the match to TRBD1 covers 7 bases. CDR3 size: 15 residues. Germline trimming cut 4 bases from V and 4 bases from J; bases unmatched to any gene: 6. Germline V gives CDR1 MDHEN, CDR2 SYDVKM. The CDR3 spells CASSYMGQFNEKLFF. CDR3 nucleotide sequence: TGTGCCAGCAGTTACATGGGACAGTTTAATGAAAAACTGTTTTTT.

V usage is TRBV11-2 and J usage is TRBJ1-4, with a possible D match to TRBD1 (5 bases). Deletions cut 0 bases from V and 3 bases from J, with 14 bases between. CDR3 length: 17 amino acids. CDR1 SGHAT and CDR2 FQNNGV come from the germline V gene. The CDR3 reads CASSLDRQGTPNEKLFF. As DNA, the CDR3 is TGTGCCAGCAGCTTAGATAGGCAGGGAACTCCTAATGAAAAACTGTTTTTT.

The chain employs TRBV5-8 and TRBJ2-7; D gene unclear. V was shortened by 4 bases and J by 3 bases, with 17 bases between the two germline ends. The CDR3 runs 15 residues. The V gene's germline CDR1 is SGHTS and CDR2 YDEGEE. This chain's CDR3 is CASSPWYVGVYEQYF. CDR3 coding DNA: TGTGCCAGCAGCCCATGGTATGTCGGTGTCTACGAGCAGTACTTC.

The rearrangement joins TRBV4-1 to TRBJ1-1; TRBD1 matches at 7 bases. Germline V gene sequence: CDR1 MGHRA, CDR2 YSYEKL. V lost 7 bases to trimming and J lost 6 bases; unmatched junction nucleotides: 11. CDR3 length: 14 amino acids. CDR3 loop: CASKPDRVRAEAFF. The DNA for the CDR3 is TGCGCCAGCAAACCCGACAGGGTCCGCGCTGAAGCTTTCTTT.

The rearrangement links TRBV30 to TRBJ2-7, with TRBD2 matching over 15 bases. The CDR3 loop spans 16 amino acids. The trim removed 4 bases at V and 3 bases at J, leaving 7 bases unmatched. The germline V gene encodes CDR1 GTSNPN and CDR2 SVGIG (reference sequence). The CDR3 sequence is CAWTRGLAGGGYEQYF. CDR3 coding DNA: TGTGCCTGGACCCGCGGACTAGCGGGAGGGGGCTACGAGCAGTACTTC.

The J gene is TRBJ1-2, the V gene TRBV7-8, with no clear D. The germline V and J ends were trimmed by 1 base and 0 bases, with 9 bases remaining between them. CDR1 and CDR2 (germline): SGHVS, FQNEAQ. The CDR3 length is 15 residues. The CDR3 spells CASSLVGSANYGYTF. The CDR3 DNA reads as TGTGCCAGCAGCTTAGTCGGGTCTGCTAACTATGGCTACACCTTC.

V is TRBV6-1 and J is TRBJ1-2, with D perhaps matching TRBD1 (5 bases). This CDR3 spans 14 amino acids. Germline loops: CDR1 MNHNS, CDR2 SASEGT. V was clipped by 3 bases and J by 2 bases, with 10 bases between them. CDR3 sequence reads: CASSDREYNYGYTF. Written as DNA, the CDR3 is TGTGCCAGCAGTGACAGGGAATACAACTATGGCTACACCTTC.

The V gene is TRBV29-1, the J gene TRBJ2-1; 12 positions match TRBD2. The J segment lost 5 bases and the V segment lost 3 bases, leaving 14 bases of the junction unmatched. CDR3 length: 18 amino acids. Germline assignment: CDR1 SQVTM and CDR2 ANQGSEA. The CDR3 DNA follows: TGCAGCGTTGAGCGTACTAGCGGGAGGTGGGTAAGGAACAATGAGCAGTTCTTC. Residues: CSVERTSGRWVRNNEQFF.

V usage is TRBV5-6 and J usage is TRBJ2-7; D might be TRBD1 (6 bases). Trimming took 3 bases from V and 3 from J, leaving 16 bases between them. The CDR3 is made up of 15 amino acids. CDR1 and CDR2 from the germline V gene are SGHDT and YYEEEE. CDR3 sequence reads: CASSWGPTGNYEQYF. In nucleotides, the CDR3 is TGTGCCAGCAGCTGGGGGCCGACTGGGAACTACGAGCAGTACTTC. Drawing the rest from reference TRBV5-6 and TRBJ2-7, the complete variable domain is DAGVTQSPTHLIKTRGQQVTLRCSPKSGHDTVSWYQQALGQGPQFIFQYYEEEERQRGNFPDRFSGHQFPNYSSELNVNALLLGDSALYLCASSWGPTGNYEQYFGPGTRLTVT.

This clone was picked up a small number of times. The V and J genes are TRBV19 and TRBJ2-3; 8 positions agree with TRBD2. The CDR3 has 15 amino acids. The V and J ends lost 3 bases and 2 bases, in that order; junction bases with no gene match: 4. CDR1 and CDR2 from the germline V gene are LNHDA and SQIVND (reference sequence). As DNA, the CDR3 is TGTGCCAGTAGTATTAGCGGGACTACCACAGATACGCAGTATTTT. Amino acid sequence: CASSISGTTTDTQYF.

The chain links TRBV5-1 to TRBJ1-1; the match to TRBD1 covers 7 bases. The CDR3 sequence is 14 residues long. J gave up 4 bases and V 0 bases, and 3 bases lay outside the gene matches. Germline V lookup: CDR1 SGHRS, CDR2 YFSETQ. The CDR3 region has the DNA TGCGCCAGCAGCTTGGGGACAGGCGGCACTGAAGCTTTCTTT. This translates into CASSLGTGGTEAFF. The entire variable domain, with the rest obtained from reference TRBV5-1 and TRBJ1-1, is as follows: KAGVTQTPRYLIKTRGQQVTLSCSPISGHRSVSWYQQTPGQGLQFLFEYFSETQRNKGNFPGRFSGRQFSNSRSEMNVSTLELGDSALYLCASSLGTGGTEAFFGQGTRLTVV.

In DNA form, the CDR3 reads TGTGCCAGCAGCCGAAGTCTAGCGGTCTCCTACAATGAGCAGTTCTTC. Its protein is CASSRSLAVSYNEQFF. The chain joins TRBV7-2 to TRBJ2-1; 7 bases agree with TRBD2. CDR1 and CDR2 (germline): SGHTA, FQGNSA. Unmatched junction bases numbered 7, after V lost 5 bases and J lost 0 bases. This CDR3 region has 16 residues.

V and J are TRBV18 and TRBJ2-5; 10 bases match TRBD1. Germline CDR1 reads KGHSH; CDR2 reads LQKENI. CDR3 size: 14 residues. Trimming cost V 5 bases and J 1 base; bases outside gene matches: 1. CDR3 sequence reads: CASSRDRGQETQYF. The CDR3 coding sequence is TGTGCCAGCTCAAGGGACAGGGGCCAAGAGACCCAGTACTTC.